These 14 T cell receptor beta chains were sequenced from one sample in a study of blood T cell repertoires in COVID-19. Assay: immunoSEQ multiplex PCR; the TCRdb copy retains only in-frame clones and omits some. Among 270,000 or so clones, under 90% were seen once, and the ten largest hold approximately 10%. The sequenced material came from peripheral blood. The receptors here all came from a young woman with COVID-19, enrolled during active disease.

This clone has only one observation. The chain links TRBV7-2 to TRBJ1-3; perhaps TRBD1 as D (5 bases). The CDR3 extends over 14 amino acids. The ends were cut back, 3 bases at V and 0 bases at J, with 6 bases in the middle. Germline V gene lookup returns CDR1 SGHTA and CDR2 FQGNSA. CDR3 nucleotide sequence: TGTGCCAGCAGCTTGACAGCCTCTGGAAACACCATATATTTT. It codes for CASSLTASGNTIYF. The full variable domain, rest sourced from reference TRBV7-2 and TRBJ1-3, is GAGVSQSPSNKVTEKGKDVELRCDPISGHTALYWYRQSLGQGLEFLIYFQGNSAPDKSGLPSDRFSAERTGGSVSTLTIQRTQQEDSAVYLCASSLTASGNTIYFGEGSWLTVV.

Details on this clone: The same CDR3 can be traced to other DNA sequences in this sample. This chain links TRBV3-1 (or the pseudogene TRBV3-2) with TRBJ2-7; D is undetermined. Trimming stripped 4 bases from V and 0 bases from J, with 4 bases between. Germline CDR1 LGHDT, CDR2 YNNKEL (reference sequence). The CDR3 contains 12 residues. This CDR3 is CASSRSSYEQYF. The DNA for the CDR3 is TGTGCCAGCAGCCGGAGCTCCTACGAGCAGTACTTC.

This clone was detected a few times. The rearrangement joins TRBV29-1 to TRBJ1-2, with 8 nucleotides matching TRBD1. Germline V gene sequence: CDR1 SQVTM, CDR2 ANQGSEA. J gave up 7 bases and V 5 bases, and 6 bases lay outside the gene matches. The CDR3 covers 12 residues. This CDR3 is CSVRDRGSGYTF. The CDR3 DNA follows: TGCAGCGTTCGTGACAGGGGCTCTGGCTACACCTTC. Supplemented by reference TRBV29-1 and TRBJ1-2, the full variable domain reads SAVISQKPSRDICQRGTSLTIQCQVDSQVTMMFWYRQQPGQSLTLIATANQGSEATYESGFVIDKFPISRPNLTFSTLTVSNMSPEDSSIYLCSVRDRGSGYTFGSGTRLTVV.

The V call is TRBV12-2, the J call TRBJ2-1; the tabulated D call, TRBD2, remains unverified against the DNA. TRBV12-2 is reported as a pseudogene. This CDR3 region has 20 residues. The CDR3 bases are TGTGCAAGTCGCTTAGCTAGTGGGACTAGCGGGGGTGGCTCCTACAATGAGCAGTTCTTC. Residues: CASRLASGTSGGGSYNEQFF.

This clone was observed a few times. This chain connects TRBV5-4 to TRBJ1-2, with 8 bases identical to TRBD1. Germline loops: CDR1 SGHNT, CDR2 YYREEE (reference sequence). J lost 0 bases, V lost 4 bases, and 8 bases had no gene match. This CDR3 comprises 16 residues. CDR3 amino acids: CASSEPGQEPNYGYTF. The CDR3, as DNA: TGTGCCAGCAGCGAGCCGGGACAGGAGCCTAACTATGGCTACACCTTC.

This clone has just one count. This chain joins TRBV2 and TRBJ2-1, with D hard to call. This CDR3 has 14 amino acids. Germline V gene data show CDR1 as SNHLY and CDR2 as FYNNEI. V was pared by 6 bases and J by 8 bases, with 17 bases between. This CDR3 is CASSSPPPSYEQFF. DNA of the CDR3: TGTGCCAGCAGCAGTCCGCCTCCGTCCTATGAGCAGTTCTTC.

The chain recombines TRBV18 with TRBJ2-3; 7 bases map to TRBD2. V trimming: 3 bases; J trimming: 4 bases; junction bases outside the gene matches: 4. The CDR3 runs to 14 residues. The germline V gene has CDR1 KGHSH and CDR2 LQKENI. The CDR3 nucleotides are TGTGCCAGCTCACCCGCGGCGGGGGCAGATACGCAGTATTTT. This translates into CASSPAAGADTQYF.

This chain joins TRBV30 and TRBJ2-1; possibly TRBD1 for D (6 bases). CDR1 is GTSNPN, CDR2 SVGIG, per germline (reference sequence). V lost 0 bases to trimming and J lost 10 bases, with 25 bases between them. The length of the CDR3 is 17 residues. The CDR3 DNA sequence: TGTGCCTGGAGTGTACCTATCTCGGCCCGCAGGGGTCGAGAGCAGTTCTTC. Translation gives CAWSVPISARRGREQFF.

V and J are TRBV7-9 and TRBJ2-1; 13 bases agree with TRBD2. CDR1 SEHNR and CDR2 FQNEAQ come from the germline V gene (reference sequence). J gave up 7 bases and V 5 bases, and 5 bases lay outside the gene matches. The CDR3 extends over 15 amino acids. This chain's CDR3 is CASSPRTSGGNEQFF. The CDR3 nucleotides are TGTGCCAGCAGCCCAAGGACTAGCGGGGGTAATGAGCAGTTCTTC.

This chain links TRBV2 with TRBJ2-7; the D gene is possibly TRBD1 (7 bases). V dropped 10 bases and J dropped 0 bases, with 13 bases sitting between them. This CDR3 comprises 13 residues. Germline lookup yields CDR1 SNHLY and CDR2 FYNNEI. The CDR3 region is CATGDSISYEQYF. CDR3 DNA sequence: TGTGCCACGGGGGACAGCATCTCCTACGAGCAGTACTTC.

This chain connects TRBV27 to TRBJ2-1, with a weak D call TRBD2 (5 bases). CDR1 and CDR2 (germline): MNHEY, SMNVEV (reference sequence). V lost 5 bases, J lost 2 bases, and 10 bases lay in between. The CDR3 consists of 14 residues. In DNA form, the CDR3 reads TGTGCCAGCAGTCCCCACGGGACCTACAATGAGCAGTTCTTC. Residues: CASSPHGTYNEQFF.

The chain links TRBV28 to TRBJ2-3; 12 bases are shared with TRBD2. The V gene end was trimmed by 5 bases and the J gene end by 7 bases; junction bases not matched to a gene: 4. CDR3 length equals 14 residues. The germline CDR1 and CDR2 sequences are MDHEN and SYDVKM. The CDR3: CASSLAGGRNTQYF. CDR3 DNA: TGTGCCAGCAGTCTAGCGGGGGGGCGGAATACGCAGTATTTT.

The gene calls are TRBV5-8 and TRBJ2-1; TRBD2 aligns across 8 bases. V lost 2 bases, J lost 5 bases, and 9 bases stayed unmatched. This CDR3 comprises 16 residues. Germline V CDR1 and CDR2: SGHTS, YDEGEE. The CDR3 is CASSLVRGGIDNEQFF. The CDR3 DNA reads TGTGCCAGCAGCTTAGTACGCGGGGGGATCGACAATGAGCAGTTCTTC.

The J gene is TRBJ1-1, the V gene TRBV6-5, with TRBD1 matching over 11 bases. The CDR3 consists of 12 residues. CDR1 and CDR2 from the germline V gene are MNHEY and SVGAGI. V shed 8 bases and J 7 bases; nucleotides not matched to a gene: 3. This CDR3 reads CASGQGADEAFF. In DNA form, the CDR3 reads TGTGCCAGCGGACAGGGGGCGGATGAAGCTTTCTTT.